In this sample, the clone carrying this T cell receptor (beta chain) turned up many times. Its antigen is undetermined. The CDR3 extends over 15 amino acids. This sample is part of a study of molecular identifiers for immune sequencing clone quantification. Notes on the study in general: Spiked TCR RNA from one Jurkat cell reportedly showed up when mixed among 850,000 to 1,000,000 naive cells. Whereas clones above 20 RNA copies held under 1% of naive-cell molecules, they held over 97% of effector molecules.

A CD8+CD4-CCR7+CD45RA+ gate was used to sort naive CD8 T cells. Listed TCR primers and previously described methods were used for bulk TCR libraries. One entry per CDR3 protein results from TCRdb running MiXCR on the PCR reads. The sample lists some 590,000 distinct CDR3 sequences, around 25% seen once, with approximately 0.75% in the top ten. This chain links TRBV21-1 with TRBJ2-3. TRBV21-1 is tagged as a pseudogene. The receptor was isolated from a human donor in good health. Some libraries in this study had Jurkat cell RNA spiked in. Sequences were obtained from naive CD8+ T cells from blood, with Jurkat cell RNA spiked in. Subset noted: FACS-sorted CD8+CD4-CCR7+CD45RA+ naive T cells. The CDR3 sequence: CASSKEYLGTDTQYF. The CDR3 DNA sequence: TGTGCCAGCAGCAAAGAGTACCTGGGGACAGATACGCAGTATTTT.